The T cell receptor beta chain under discussion was sequenced for a study of blood T cell repertoires in COVID-19. Study-level background: COVID-19 samples, acute and convalescent, were from the United States, Italy and Spain.

Sequencing used immunoSEQ multiplex PCR; TCRdb keeps in-frame clones, though not all of them. The data hold approximately 280,000 clones, with around 86% observed a single time. This clone was seen a few times. This CDR3 is 16 amino acids long. The V segment lost 4 bases and the J segment 8 bases; nucleotides outside the gene matches: 15. Germline lookup yields CDR1 SGHKS and CDR2 YYEKEE (reference sequence). This clonotype was sampled from a man in his forties or fifties with acute or convalescent COVID-19. The sequencing input was peripheral blood. The V call is TRBV5-5, the J call TRBJ1-2; 9 bases align to TRBD1. The CDR3 region has the DNA TGTGCCAGCAGCCGGGACAGGGCCCAAATCCGCGCGGGCTACACCTTC. Its protein is CASSRDRAQIRAGYTF.